This passage covers 30 T cell receptor beta chains from one sample sequenced in a study of T cells in localized non-small cell lung cancer. Measured with immunoSEQ multiplex PCR; TCRdb has only the in-frame clones, and not every one. The profile shows nearly 25,000 clones, 92% of them singletons. The input for sequencing was peripheral blood, taken before any cancer treatment. These receptors all come from a man aged 40-75 years with stage III squamous cell lung carcinoma.

The chain joins TRBV5-4 to TRBJ1-4; D may be TRBD1 (6 bases). CDR3 length: 15 amino acids. Per the germline V gene, CDR1 is SGHNT and CDR2 is YYREEE (reference sequence). V lost 5 bases and J 7 bases, leaving 18 bases between the germline ends. The DNA of the CDR3 is TGTGCCAGCAGTTCTACGGGGGGGCTGAGTGAAAAACTGTTTTTT. The encoded protein is CASSSTGGLSEKLFF.

This clone has a single count. This rearrangement joins TRBV9 to TRBJ1-5; 10 bases map to TRBD1. V dropped 4 bases and J dropped 3; count of bases not matched to a gene: 4. The CDR3 has 15 residues. CDR1 and CDR2 (germline): SGDLS, YYNGEE. The CDR3 DNA reads as TGTGCCAGCAGCCCGGGACAGGGGACCAATCAGCCCCAGCATTTT. It encodes CASSPGQGTNQPQHF.

The J gene is TRBJ2-3, the V gene TRBV4-1, with D unresolved. This CDR3 comprises 14 residues. In germline, CDR1 is MGHRA, CDR2 YSYEKL. Trimming removed 1 base at V and 6 bases at J, with 11 bases between. This CDR3 is CASSQAMRVDTQYF. Here the CDR3 DNA reads TGCGCCAGCAGCCAAGCAATGCGCGTGGATACGCAGTATTTT.

V usage is TRBV7-2 and J usage is TRBJ1-5, with D unresolved. Germline CDR1 reads SGHTA; CDR2 reads FQGNSA. V was cut by 5 bases and J by 0 bases, with 14 bases left in between. The CDR3 totals 16 residues. CDR3 residues: CASSRTLLPSNQPQHF. The CDR3 nucleotides are TGTGCCAGCAGCCGAACTCTATTACCTAGCAATCAGCCCCAGCATTTT.

The V and J genes are TRBV10-3 and TRBJ1-1; D gene ambiguous. The ends were cut back, 1 base at V and 6 bases at J, with 12 bases in the middle. CDR1 and CDR2 from the germline V gene are ENHRY and SYGVKD. CDR3 length: 14 amino acids. CDR3 region: CAISELDSNAEAFF. The DNA for the CDR3 is TGTGCCATCAGTGAGTTAGACTCAAATGCTGAAGCTTTCTTT.

The chain carries TRBV5-1 and TRBJ2-5; 12 bases are a match to TRBD2. The V gene end was trimmed by 4 bases and the J gene end by 5 bases; junction bases not matched to a gene: 6. This CDR3 has 15 residues. Germline values: CDR1 SGHRS, CDR2 YFSETQ. CDR3 amino acids: CASSQTSGSGETQYF. As DNA, the CDR3 is TGCGCCAGCAGCCAGACTAGCGGGAGCGGGGAGACCCAGTACTTC.

This clone came up once. The chain links TRBV7-8 to TRBJ1-1; D remains ambiguous. This CDR3 has 13 residues. Germline V gene lookup returns CDR1 SGHVS and CDR2 FQNEAQ. V was pared by 2 bases and J by 0 bases, with 4 bases between. This CDR3 is CASSLYMNTEAFF. The CDR3, as DNA: TGTGCCAGCAGCTTATACATGAACACTGAAGCTTTCTTT.

The chain uses TRBV9 and TRBJ2-2; tentatively, D is TRBD2 (6 bases). V was shortened by 1 base and J by 7 bases, with 8 bases between the two germline ends. CDR3 size: 13 residues. Germline CDR1 SGDLS, CDR2 YYNGEE. This CDR3 reads CASSVPAGGELFF. CDR3 nucleotides: TGTGCCAGCAGCGTACCAGCGGGCGGGGAGCTGTTTTTT.

The chain joins TRBV14 to TRBJ1-2, with D possibly matching TRBD1 (6 bases). The CDR3 consists of 14 residues. Deletions cut 4 bases from V and 8 bases from J, with 17 bases between. Looked up from germline, CDR1 is SGHDN and CDR2 is FVKESK. The CDR3 DNA is TGTGCCAGCAGCCCCTTAGGAGGGGGAGGCGGCTACACCTTC. This codes for CASSPLGGGGGYTF.

V is TRBV18 and J is TRBJ2-5; D unclear. The CDR3 runs 11 residues. The V gene's germline CDR1 is KGHSH and CDR2 LQKENI. V was shortened by 2 bases and J by 5 bases, with 3 bases between the two germline ends. CDR3 sequence: CASSPGETQYF. DNA of the CDR3: TGTGCCAGCTCACCAGGGGAGACCCAGTACTTC.

The chain combines TRBV28 with TRBJ1-5, with D unclear. In germline, CDR1 is MDHEN, CDR2 SYDVKM. Trimming pared 6 bases from V and 9 bases from J, leaving 12 bases between. This CDR3 is built from 12 residues. For the CDR3, the DNA is TGTGCCAGCAGCGTGGGGTTGCGGCCCCAGCATTTT. Its protein product is CASSVGLRPQHF.

The gene calls are TRBV9 and TRBJ2-5, with 9 bases identical to TRBD2. Losses at the gene ends were 3 bases for V and 4 bases for J; bases not matched to a gene: 19. CDR3 size: 19 residues. Germline V gene lookup returns CDR1 SGDLS and CDR2 YYNGEE. The CDR3 DNA reads TGTGCCAGCAGCGCCCTACCCGGGACTAGCCTCTTCGGCGGAGAGACCCAGTACTTC. Amino acids: CASSALPGTSLFGGETQYF.

The genes are TRBV2 and TRBJ1-2; unclear D gene. The CDR3 runs to 16 residues. The germline V gene encodes CDR1 SNHLY and CDR2 FYNNEI. Trimming removed 4 bases from V and 4 bases from J, with 19 bases in between. The CDR3 spells CASSGSGRGRGYGYTF. The DNA of the CDR3 is TGTGCCAGCAGTGGTAGCGGGAGAGGTCGGGGCTATGGCTACACCTTC.

The chain links TRBV27 to TRBJ1-1; D is unclear. This CDR3 has 14 residues. The germline V and J ends were trimmed by 5 bases and 1 base, with 11 bases remaining between them. Germline CDR1 and CDR2: MNHEY and SMNVEV (reference sequence). CDR3 region: CASSPQSPNTEAFF. The CDR3 nucleotides read TGTGCCAGCAGTCCCCAATCACCGAACACTGAAGCTTTCTTT.

The chain employs TRBV23-1 and TRBJ2-1, with D perhaps TRBD1 (5 bases). TRBV23-1 is an open reading frame, and its role is uncertain. Trimming cost V 6 bases and J 6 bases, with 15 bases left between them. This CDR3 has 14 amino acids. CDR3 loop: CASRAGTGINEQFF. The CDR3, as DNA: TGCGCCAGCAGGGCCGGTACAGGTATCAATGAGCAGTTCTTC.

The V and J genes are TRBV27 and TRBJ1-2; tentative D call: TRBD1 (5 bases). The V end lost 3 bases, the J end lost 8 bases, and 13 bases lay between the germline ends. The CDR3 length is 13 residues. Per germline, CDR1 MNHEY and CDR2 SMNVEV (reference sequence). The chain's CDR3 is CASSFRDLRGYTF. In DNA, the CDR3 is TGTGCCAGCAGTTTCAGGGATCTGCGAGGCTACACCTTC.

The chain combines TRBV9 with TRBJ2-3; 7 bases line up with TRBD2. The CDR3 sequence is 15 residues long. V shed 6 bases, J shed 2 bases, and the junction held 9 bases outside the gene matches. Germline values: CDR1 SGDLS, CDR2 YYNGEE. Written as DNA, the CDR3 is TGTGCCAGCACGCCCGCGCGGGGGATCACAGATACGCAGTATTTT. Protein: CASTPARGITDTQYF.

The J gene is TRBJ2-2, the V gene TRBV7-2; TRBD1 is a possible D gene (6 bases). This CDR3 is 16 amino acids long. The V end lost 5 bases, the J end lost 4 bases, and 17 bases lay between the germline ends. The V gene's germline CDR1 is SGHTA and CDR2 FQGNSA. CDR3 residues: CASSQIPGQGTGELFF. The DNA for the CDR3 is TGTGCCAGCAGCCAGATCCCGGGACAAGGCACCGGGGAGCTGTTTTTT.

The chain combines TRBV19 with TRBJ1-1; a possible D gene is TRBD1 (5 bases). Germline CDR1 LNHDA, CDR2 SQIVND (reference sequence). CDR3 length: 14 residues. V lost 3 bases and J 4 bases, leaving 12 bases between the germline ends. The CDR3 region is CASSIGRVPTEAFF. CDR3 DNA sequence: TGTGCCAGTAGTATCGGCAGGGTCCCCACTGAAGCTTTCTTT.

CDR3 region: CASSQDRGLTSNEQFF. DNA for the CDR3: TGCGCCAGCAGCCAAGATAGGGGACTTACCTCAAATGAGCAGTTCTTC. The rearrangement joins TRBV4-3 to TRBJ2-1; TRBD2 is a possible D gene (6 bases). This CDR3 region has 16 residues. Trimming pared 0 bases from V and 7 bases from J, leaving 16 bases between. Germline assignment: CDR1 LGHNA and CDR2 YSLEER.

This clone was observed once. Relative to the germline gene, one junction end is altered; a read error may explain this. This sequence joins TRBV7-2 and TRBJ2-3, with D possibly being TRBD1 (6 bases). The germline CDR1 and CDR2 sequences are SGHTA and FQGNSA. The CDR3 spans 15 residues. The CDR3 sequence is CASSLGAGTGRRKDF. DNA of the CDR3: TGTGCCAGCAGCTTGGGGGCAGGGACCGGTCGTAGGAAGGATTTT.

The gene calls are TRBV2 and TRBJ1-5; no clear D gene. The germline V and J ends were trimmed by 1 base and 5 bases, with 3 bases remaining between them. The germline gives CDR1 SNHLY, CDR2 FYNNEI. The CDR3 sequence is 12 residues long. The CDR3 DNA reads as TGTGCCAGCAGTGAAGGGGATCAGCCCCAGCATTTT. Protein: CASSEGDQPQHF.

The chain uses TRBV7-9 and TRBJ2-3, with D possibly being TRBD1 (5 bases). CDR1 is SEHNR, CDR2 FQNEAQ, per germline (reference sequence). CDR3 length equals 13 residues. Deletions cut 0 bases from V and 4 bases from J, with 5 bases between. CDR3 coding DNA: TGTGCCAGCAGCTTAGCAGGGGCAGATACGCAGTATTTT. It encodes CASSLAGADTQYF.

The J gene is TRBJ2-1, the V gene TRBV2, with D unclear. CDR3 length equals 12 residues. Trimming took off 0 bases at V and 12 bases at J, with 9 bases between the two ends. The germline V gene encodes CDR1 SNHLY and CDR2 FYNNEI. DNA of the CDR3: TGTGCCAGCAGTGAAGCTTTAGTAGGGCAGTTCTTC. Protein product: CASSEALVGQFF.

This chain connects TRBV7-2 to TRBJ2-7; D may match TRBD1 or TRBD2 (5 bases each). CDR1 is SGHTA, CDR2 FQGNSA, per germline. This CDR3 is 14 amino acids long. V dropped 4 bases and J dropped 2 bases, with 12 bases sitting between them. CDR3 protein: CASSSARGPYEQYF. The CDR3, as DNA: TGTGCCAGCAGCTCCGCCCGGGGCCCCTACGAGCAGTACTTC.

This chain joins TRBV6-1 and TRBJ2-4; tentative D call: TRBD1 (5 bases). Germline CDR1 MNHNS, CDR2 SASEGT. This CDR3 spans 18 amino acids. V lost 0 bases, J lost 0 bases, and 15 bases lay in between. In DNA form, the CDR3 reads TGTGCCAGCAGTGAAGCACGTGGTGGGGCGTTAGCCAAAAACATTCAGTACTTC. It is translated as CASSEARGGALAKNIQYF.

This chain joins TRBV11-2 and TRBJ2-3; no firm D call. V lost 5 bases to trimming and J lost 4 bases, with 7 bases between them. Germline V gene data show CDR1 as SGHAT and CDR2 as FQNNGV. This CDR3 contains 12 residues. The CDR3 is CASSPYADTQYF. CDR3 in DNA: TGTGCCAGCAGCCCCTATGCAGATACGCAGTATTTT.

V is TRBV4-2 and J is TRBJ1-1, with a possible D match to TRBD1 (6 bases). The CDR3 is 14 residues long. Per germline, CDR1 LGHNA and CDR2 YNFKEQ. Trimming removed 2 bases at V and 6 bases at J, with 13 bases between. The CDR3 sequence is CASSQLLQGSEAFF. CDR3 DNA sequence: TGTGCCAGCAGCCAACTCTTACAGGGCTCTGAAGCTTTCTTT.

The gene calls are TRBV30 and TRBJ1-4; D is unresolved. There are 12 residues in the CDR3. Germline assignment: CDR1 GTSNPN and CDR2 SVGIG (reference sequence). The V and J ends lost 4 bases and 8 bases respectively, with 11 bases between them. The CDR3: CAWNSVGEKLFF. CDR3 DNA sequence: TGTGCCTGGAACTCGGTAGGGGAAAAACTGTTTTTT.

The chain combines TRBV7-2 with TRBJ1-5, with TRBD1 matching 10 bases. The CDR3 is 17 amino acids. V lost 1 base and J lost 7; bases outside the gene matches: 10. CDR1 and CDR2 (germline): SGHTA, FQGNSA. CDR3 sequence (DNA): TGTGCCAGCAGCTTAGAGGGACAGGGGAGGCAGGAACAGCCCCAGCATTTT. This encodes CASSLEGQGRQEQPQHF.